This T cell receptor beta chain was sequenced for a study of T cell repertoires in cytomegalovirus infection (dated by TCRdb to the late 2010s). About the study as a whole: Alongside well-studied HLA-B-restricted epitopes, the peptide stimulations were aimed at recently identified HLA-C-restricted CMV epitopes, whose presentation resists viral immunomodulation. The HLA type of each donor mattered for the analysis, because public TCR beta signatures pointed to carriage of CMV infection along with the matching HLA type.

In the paper's terms, the treatment or condition label means: in vitro stimulation with specific CMV peptide epitopes to enrich CMV-specific T cells. As for this clonotype: It lacks a known antigen. Per-base qualities were not stored, and no clone one base away is much larger.

In the germline V gene (reference sequence), CDR1 corresponds to LGHDT and CDR2 to YNNKEL. Relative to germline, V is missing 4 bases and J is missing 4 bases, with 6 bases of the junction outside any gene match. The cysteine opens and the phenylalanine closes a CDR3 of 15 amino acids. Of the read, only the CDR3 DNA is kept; its 45 bases are in frame from base 1. Overall study outcomes, separate from this receptor: The ex vivo response was dominated by HLA-C-restricted CMV-specific TCR beta clonotypes, which also provided the single most frequent clonotype in two of eight donors. In both this cohort and an independent cohort of more than 350 donors, the cumulative frequency of public TCR beta family members distinguished carriers of CMV infection plus the relevant HLA type.

TCRdb names Illumina HiSeq 1500 as the instrument used. TCRdb applied fastp at Q25 and MiXCR to the public reads, then kept only in-frame beta chains. One record per CDR3 amino acid sequence lists the most common genes and DNA. The sample table lists hundreds of thousands of distinct CDR3 sequences, less than 35% of them with a count of one. Jointly, the top ten make up 9.5% to 15% of the sample. This TCR derives from a human donor in good health (CMV status not recorded). Some clones in this sample may be carry-over from other donors' samples. The rearranged chain carries TRBV3-1 and TRBJ2-5, and 10 junction bases match TRBD2. This sample comprised cultured CD8+ T cells from PBMCs, obtained from culture after CMV antigen stimulation. Here is the DNA: TGTGCCAGCAGCCTCCTAGCGGGGGCCCCAGAGACCCAGTACTTC. Its translation reads: CASSLLAGAPETQYF.